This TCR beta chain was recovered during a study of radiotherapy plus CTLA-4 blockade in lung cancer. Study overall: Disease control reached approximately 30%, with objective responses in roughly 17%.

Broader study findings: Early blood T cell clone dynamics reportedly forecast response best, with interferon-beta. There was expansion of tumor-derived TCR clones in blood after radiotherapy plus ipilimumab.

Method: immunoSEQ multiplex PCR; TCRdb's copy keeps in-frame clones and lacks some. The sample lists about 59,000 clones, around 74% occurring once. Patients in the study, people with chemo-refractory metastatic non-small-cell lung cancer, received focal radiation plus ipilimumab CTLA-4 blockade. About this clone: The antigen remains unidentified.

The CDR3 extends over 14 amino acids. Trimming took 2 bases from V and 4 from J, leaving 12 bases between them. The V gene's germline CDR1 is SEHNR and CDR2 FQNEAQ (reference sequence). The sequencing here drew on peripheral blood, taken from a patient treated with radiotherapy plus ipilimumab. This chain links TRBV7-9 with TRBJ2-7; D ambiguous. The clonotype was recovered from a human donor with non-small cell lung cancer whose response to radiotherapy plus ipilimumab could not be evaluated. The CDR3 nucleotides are TGTGCCAGCAGCTTACGTGAGAAAAATTACGAGCAGTACTTC. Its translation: CASSLREKNYEQYF. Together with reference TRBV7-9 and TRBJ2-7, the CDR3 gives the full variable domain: DTGVSQNPRHKITKRGQNVTFRCDPISEHNRLYWYRQTLGQGPEFLTYFQNEAQLEKSRLLSDRFSAERPKGSFSTLEIQRTEQGDSAMYLCASSLREKNYEQYFGPGTRLTVT.